The 29 T cell receptor beta chains below were found in one sample sequenced in a study of Graves' ophthalmopathy and Graves' hyperthyroidism. Amplifying from RNA transcripts, the study obtained TCR beta CDR3 regions. Second-round multiplex PCR followed a first-round RT-PCR using HTBI primers. TCRdb reprocessed the multiplex PCR reads via MiXCR and lists one record per CDR3 protein. The data contain fewer than 350,000 distinct CDR3 sequences, roughly a sixth of them singletons. The sample taken for sequencing was peripheral blood. All receptors derive from an adult man with Graves' ophthalmopathy.

This clonotype was detected many times. This sequence joins TRBV19 and TRBJ1-2; D possibly corresponds to TRBD1 (6 bases). CDR1 is LNHDA and CDR2 is SQIVND in the germline V gene (reference sequence). The CDR3 runs to 12 residues. Trimming cost V 7 bases and J 2 bases, with 8 bases left between them. In DNA, the CDR3 is TGTGCCAGTAATCAGGGGAACTATGGCTACACCTTC. Translated, it gives CASNQGNYGYTF. Combining the CDR3 with reference TRBV19 and TRBJ1-2 gives the whole variable domain DGGITQSPKYLFRKEGQNVTLSCEQNLNHDAMYWYRQDPGQGLRLIYYSQIVNDFQKGDIAEGYSVSREKKESFPLTVTSAQKNPTAFYLCASNQGNYGYTFGSGTRLTVV.

The rearrangement links TRBV12-3 or TRBV12-4 to TRBJ2-7; 9 nucleotides line up with TRBD2. The CDR3 covers 15 residues. The V segment lost 1 base and the J segment 2 bases; nucleotides outside the gene matches: 3. The CDR3 here is CASSLGSSGAYEQYF. The CDR3 DNA is TGTGCCAGCAGTTTAGGGTCTAGCGGGGCCTACGAGCAGTACTTC.

The chain recombines TRBV7-2 with TRBJ1-1; 7 bases match TRBD1. The CDR3 loop spans 14 amino acids. The V and J ends lost 3 bases and 1 base, in that order; junction bases with no gene match: 2. CDR1 is SGHTA, CDR2 FQGNSA, per germline. The CDR3 spells CASSFRGWNTEAFF. The CDR3 DNA reads TGTGCCAGCAGCTTCAGGGGGTGGAACACTGAAGCTTTCTTT.

This clonotype was seen repeatedly, ten times or more. The chain links TRBV18 to TRBJ2-5, with no clear D. Trimming removed 2 bases from V and 3 bases from J, with 7 bases in between. Germline V lookup: CDR1 KGHSH, CDR2 LQKENI. This CDR3 contains 13 residues. This CDR3 reads CASSPWGEETQYF. CDR3 sequence (DNA): TGTGCCAGCTCACCATGGGGTGAAGAGACCCAGTACTTC.

This clonotype was seen many times. J is TRBJ2-2 and V is TRBV30, with TRBD2 identical over 10 bases. Germline lookup yields CDR1 GTSNPN and CDR2 SVGIG (reference sequence). Losses at the gene ends were 0 bases for V and 5 bases for J; bases not matched to a gene: 9. The CDR3 totals 17 residues. The CDR3 region has the DNA TGTGCCTGGAGTGTTTCACCGGGACTAGCGAGGACCGGGGAGCTGTTTTTT. Its protein is CAWSVSPGLARTGELFF.

This clonotype was seen a few times. The chain has TRBV2 and TRBJ2-7; D possibly corresponds to TRBD1 (6 bases). The germline V gene has CDR1 SNHLY and CDR2 FYNNEI. V lost 4 bases and J 2 bases, leaving 12 bases between the germline ends. The CDR3 length is 14 residues. The DNA for the CDR3 is TGTGCCAGCAGTGTATTGGGGGACACCTACGAGCAGTACTTC. Protein product: CASSVLGDTYEQYF. The full variable domain, in which reference TRBV2 and TRBJ2-7 provide the parts outside the CDR3, is EPEVTQTPSHQVTQMGQEVILRCVPISNHLYFYWYRQILGQKVEFLVSFYNNEISEKSEIFDDQFSVERPDGSNFTLKIRSTKLEDSAMYFCASSVLGDTYEQYFGPGTRLTVT.

The chain carries TRBV12-3 or TRBV12-4 and TRBJ2-6; 8 bases are a match to TRBD1. This CDR3 is 15 amino acids long. V trimming: 6 bases; J trimming: 2 bases; junction bases outside the gene matches: 3. The CDR3 nucleotides read TGTGCCAGCAGCCGACAGGGGACTGGGGCCAACGTCCTGACTTTC. Translated: CASSRQGTGANVLTF.

This clonotype was counted ten times or more. CDR3 in amino acids: CASSISDRVAFF. Written as DNA, the CDR3 is TGTGCCAGCAGTATCTCGGACAGAGTGGCTTTCTTT. The rearrangement links TRBV6-4 to TRBJ1-1; D possibly corresponds to TRBD1 (6 bases). Trimming stripped 5 bases from V and 11 bases from J, with 15 bases between. CDR3 size: 12 residues. Looked up from germline, CDR1 is MRHNA and CDR2 is SNTAGT.

The sample holds many counts of this clonotype. The chain carries TRBV5-1 and TRBJ2-2, with D unresolved. This CDR3 spans 15 amino acids. Germline loops: CDR1 SGHRS, CDR2 YFSETQ. Trimming shortened V by 4 bases and J by 8 bases, and 18 bases separated the two germline ends. CDR3 nucleotides: TGCGCCAGCAGCCCTCGCCAGGAGAGCAGGGGGGAGCTGTTTTTT. Translation: CASSPRQESRGELFF.

This clonotype was seen more than once but under ten times. The J gene is TRBJ1-3, the V gene TRBV6-1, with a possible D match to TRBD1 (5 bases). Trimming pared 7 bases from V and 0 bases from J, leaving 13 bases between. Germline V gene sequence: CDR1 MNHNS, CDR2 SASEGT. This CDR3 is 15 amino acids long. CDR3 amino acids: CASISTAGSGNTIYF. In DNA, the CDR3 is TGTGCCAGCATCTCGACAGCCGGCTCTGGAAACACCATATATTTT.

This clonotype was picked up many times. The chain recombines TRBV6-5 with TRBJ1-2; 8 bases are shared with TRBD1. V gave up 6 bases and J gave up 7 bases; unmatched junction bases: 13. Germline V gene sequence: CDR1 MNHEY, CDR2 SVGAGI. The CDR3 totals 15 residues. CDR3 residues: CASRDSDRGYVGYTF. The DNA of the CDR3 is TGTGCCAGCAGAGACTCCGACAGGGGTTATGTTGGCTACACCTTC.

At least ten counts were recorded for this clonotype. The gene calls are TRBV9 and TRBJ1-2; no firm D call. V gave up 3 bases and J gave up 1 base, with 10 bases separating them. The CDR3 is 14 amino acids. From germline, CDR1 is SGDLS and CDR2 YYNGEE. CDR3 coding DNA: TGTGCCAGCAGCGGAGGCGGCGGTAACTATGGCTACACCTTC. Translation: CASSGGGGNYGYTF.

This chain uses TRBV12-3 or TRBV12-4 with TRBJ1-2; a weak D match, TRBD1 (5 bases). This CDR3 spans 12 amino acids. Trimming stripped 5 bases from V and 5 bases from J, with 9 bases between. The CDR3 region has the DNA TGTGCCAGCAGTCGAGGGGCTTATGGCTACACCTTC. It yields the protein CASSRGAYGYTF.

A note on this clonotype: A much bigger clone sits one base away, suggesting this may be a read error. The chain recombines TRBV29-1 with TRBJ1-2; 8 bases are a match to TRBD1. Germline V CDR1 and CDR2: SQVTM, ANQGSEA. This CDR3 comprises 15 residues. The CDR3 DNA reads TGCATCGTTGAGGGACGGTCCTCAGGGGGCAATGGCTACACCTTC. It yields the protein CIVEGRSSGGNGYTF.

This clonotype was detected ten times or more. The chain uses TRBV5-1 and TRBJ1-1; no clear D. Germline lookup yields CDR1 SGHRS and CDR2 YFSETQ. The CDR3 runs to 14 residues. Trimming stripped 3 bases from V and 6 bases from J, with 15 bases between. Written as DNA, the CDR3 is TGCGCCAGCAGCTCCGACCCATCCGAGGCTGAAGCTTTCTTT. Residues: CASSSDPSEAEAFF.

This clonotype appeared a few times. The chain carries TRBV7-3 and TRBJ2-5; 11 bases fit TRBD2. This CDR3 has 15 amino acids. V lost 1 base to trimming and J lost 5 bases; unmatched junction nucleotides: 3. Germline loops: CDR1 SGHTA, CDR2 FQGTGA. CDR3 amino acids: CASSLIAGGGETQYF. In nucleotides, the CDR3 is TGTGCCAGCAGCTTAATAGCGGGAGGGGGTGAGACCCAGTACTTC.

As regards this clonotype: A read error may produce the germline difference seen at one junction end. The chain is built from TRBV27 and TRBJ1-5, with D unclear. Germline V gene sequence: CDR1 MNHEY, CDR2 SMNVEV (reference sequence). The CDR3 totals 14 residues. CDR3 DNA: TGTGCCAGCAGTAACGGCAGACACAATCAGCCCCAGCCTTTT. Translation gives CASSNGRHNQPQPF.

The sample holds many counts of this clonotype. The chain employs TRBV28 and TRBJ2-2; 10 positions agree with TRBD1. The germline V gene encodes CDR1 MDHEN and CDR2 SYDVKM. The CDR3 is 17 residues long. V lost 3 bases to trimming and J lost 5 bases; unmatched junction nucleotides: 9. CDR3 residues: CASSFGFWTGGTGELFF. The DNA of the CDR3 is TGTGCCAGCAGTTTTGGGTTTTGGACAGGGGGTACCGGGGAGCTGTTTTTT.

The CDR3 loop reads CATSSPREGRTGELFF. CDR3 nucleotides: TGTGCCACCAGCAGTCCTCGGGAGGGCCGCACCGGGGAGCTGTTTTTT. This sequence joins TRBV15 and TRBJ2-2; 8 bases fit TRBD2. CDR1 and CDR2 from the germline V gene are LNHNV and YYDKDF (reference sequence). CDR3 length: 16 amino acids. After removal of 3 bases from V and 4 bases from J, the junction contained 7 bases not matched to a gene.

This clonotype was picked up many times. This could be a read error, since a much larger clone is one nucleotide away. The V and J genes are TRBV2 and TRBJ2-7; 7 bases are a match to TRBD1. The CDR3 covers 13 residues. The germline gives CDR1 SNHLY, CDR2 FYNNEI. J was trimmed by 2 bases and V by 6 bases; bases with no gene match: 4. The CDR3 coding sequence is TGTGCCAGCAGCTTCCAGGGGGCCTACGAGCAGTACTTC. It codes for CASSFQGAYEQYF.

This clonotype was seen repeatedly, ten times or more. V gene TRBV27 combines with J gene TRBJ2-7; tentatively, D is TRBD2 (6 bases). In germline, CDR1 is MNHEY, CDR2 SMNVEV (reference sequence). V lost 5 bases, J lost 1 base, and 18 bases lay in between. CDR3 length: 16 amino acids. CDR3 nucleotide sequence: TGTGCCAGCAGTCAAACAGCTGGACTACCTTCCTACGAGCAGTACTTC. It encodes CASSQTAGLPSYEQYF.

This clonotype was seen repeatedly, ten times or more. CDR3 in amino acids: CASSLQGNNSPLHF. The CDR3 DNA follows: TGTGCCAGCAGTTTACAGGGGAATAATTCACCCCTCCACTTT. The J gene is TRBJ1-6, the V gene TRBV12-3 or TRBV12-4, with a possible D match to TRBD1 (6 bases). Trimming removed 2 bases from V and 5 bases from J, with 7 bases in between. This CDR3 region has 14 residues.

The chain uses TRBV14 and TRBJ2-2; no firm D call. Germline V gene sequence: CDR1 SGHDN, CDR2 FVKESK. V lost 4 bases and J 7 bases, leaving 7 bases between the germline ends. This CDR3 has 12 amino acids. The CDR3, as DNA: TGTGCCAGCAGCCTACATATCGGGGAGCTGTTTTTT. The encoded protein is CASSLHIGELFF.

This clonotype was counted at least ten times. V is TRBV20-1 and J is TRBJ2-2, with a tentative D call TRBD1 (6 bases). The CDR3 sequence is 13 residues long. Germline V gene data show CDR1 as DFQATT and CDR2 as SNEGSKA (reference sequence). Trimming pared 8 bases from V and 1 base from J, leaving 11 bases between. CDR3 region: CSTTGLNTGELFF. The CDR3, as DNA: TGCAGTACTACAGGGTTGAACACCGGGGAGCTGTTTTTT.

This clonotype was counted at least ten times. The chain is built from TRBV4-3 and TRBJ1-6; D ambiguous. The CDR3 sequence is 16 residues long. Germline-derived CDR1 and CDR2 are LGHNA and YSLEER. Trimming took off 0 bases at V and 4 bases at J, with 10 bases between the two ends. The CDR3 bases are TGCGCCAGCAGCCAAGATTTGGACCCTTATAATTCACCCCTCCACTTT. Amino acids: CASSQDLDPYNSPLHF.

This clonotype occurred many times. V usage is TRBV27 and J usage is TRBJ1-6; TRBD1 matches 9 bases. The V segment lost 8 bases and the J segment 6 bases; nucleotides outside the gene matches: 8. Germline loops: CDR1 MNHEY, CDR2 SMNVEV (reference sequence). The CDR3 is 15 residues long. The DNA for the CDR3 is TGTGCCAGCTCGGACAGGGGCCTTCTTAATTCACCCCTCCACTTT. Encoded protein: CASSDRGLLNSPLHF.

This chain connects TRBV27 to TRBJ1-2, with 7 bases lining up with TRBD1. Germline V gene data show CDR1 as MNHEY and CDR2 as SMNVEV (reference sequence). J gave up 3 bases and V 3 bases, and 10 bases lay outside the gene matches. The CDR3 totals 16 residues. DNA of the CDR3: TGTGCCAGCAGTTTTAACGGAGGGGGCGCGGACTATGGCTACACCTTC. This sequence encodes CASSFNGGGADYGYTF.

At least ten counts were recorded for this clonotype. The chain links TRBV24-1 to TRBJ1-2; D remains unclear. V lost 4 bases and J lost 1, with 12 bases in between. The CDR3 runs to 15 residues. CDR1 and CDR2 (germline): KGHDR, SFDVKD. CDR3 residues: CATSEGEAHNYGYTF. DNA for the CDR3: TGTGCCACCAGTGAGGGAGAAGCGCATAACTATGGCTACACCTTC.

This clonotype was counted at least ten times. J is TRBJ2-5 and V is TRBV20-1, with TRBD1 matching over 9 bases. CDR1 is DFQATT, CDR2 SNEGSKA, per germline (reference sequence). Unmatched junction bases numbered 9, after V lost 2 bases and J lost 2 bases. CDR3 size: 16 residues. This CDR3 reads CSARPGQGVMQETQYF. The CDR3 DNA is TGCAGTGCTAGACCGGGACAGGGTGTAATGCAAGAGACCCAGTACTTC.